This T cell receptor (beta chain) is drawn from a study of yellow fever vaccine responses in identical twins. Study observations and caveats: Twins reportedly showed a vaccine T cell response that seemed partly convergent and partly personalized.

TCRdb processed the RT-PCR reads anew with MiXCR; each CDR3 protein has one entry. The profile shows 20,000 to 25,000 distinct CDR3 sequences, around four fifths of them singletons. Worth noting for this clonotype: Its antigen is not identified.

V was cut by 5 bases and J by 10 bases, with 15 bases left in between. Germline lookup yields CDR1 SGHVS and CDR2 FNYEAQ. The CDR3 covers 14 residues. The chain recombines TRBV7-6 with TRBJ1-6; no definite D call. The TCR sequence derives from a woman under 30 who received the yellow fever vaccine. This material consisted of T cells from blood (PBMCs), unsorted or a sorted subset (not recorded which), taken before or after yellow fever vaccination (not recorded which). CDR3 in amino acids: CASSINYDGSPLHF. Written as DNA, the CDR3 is TGTGCCAGCAGCATAAACTACGACGGGTCACCCCTCCACTTT.